A single sample gave rise to the 25 T cell receptor beta chains below, sequenced in a study of molecular identifiers for immune sequencing clone quantification (dated 2018 in TCRdb). The protocol used for the library was PCR. Sequencing relied on an Illumina HiSeq 4000. Clones were called with MiXCR by TCRdb after fastp trimmed the public reads at Q25, and only in-frame beta chains were retained. When rows share a CDR3 protein, they turn into one entry using the most common DNA and genes. The sample records hundreds of thousands of distinct CDR3 sequences, about 20% of which are singletons. The ten biggest clones cover roughly 0.9% of the sample. Sequencing was carried out using naive CD8+ T cells from blood, with Jurkat cell RNA spiked in. This sample's cell subset or site label indicates: FACS-sorted CD8+CD4-CCR7+CD45RA+ naive T cells. The receptors originated from a human donor in good health. Some libraries in this study had Jurkat cell RNA spiked in.

Many counts were recorded for this clonotype. This rearrangement joins TRBV4-3 to TRBJ2-1; no definite D call. Germline V gene sequence: CDR1 LGHNA, CDR2 YSLEER. This CDR3 has 16 residues. V was pared by 6 bases and J by 3 bases, with 18 bases between. The CDR3 here is CASSSSLARNYNEQFF. CDR3 nucleotide sequence: TGCGCCAGCAGTTCCAGTCTGGCGAGAAACTACAATGAGCAGTTCTTC.

A remark on this clonotype: It is likely a read error, because the conserved phenylalanine at the end of the CDR3 is missing. This chain joins TRBV7-9 and TRBJ2-1; D may be TRBD1 (5 bases). Germline loops: CDR1 SEHNR, CDR2 FQNEAQ (reference sequence). V was cut by 5 bases and J by 4 bases, with 9 bases left in between. This CDR3 comprises 13 residues. CDR3 sequence reads: CASSPDSYNEQFL. CDR3 nucleotide sequence: TGTGCCAGCAGCCCTGACAGTTACAATGAGCAGTTCCTC.

Concerning this clonotype itself: This may stem from a read error, because a much larger clone lies one nucleotide away. The CDR3 DNA is TGTGTCAGCAGTTTGGGAGACAGATACTACGAGCAGTACTTC. Protein product: CVSSLGDRYYEQYF. This sequence joins TRBV6-2 or TRBV6-3 and TRBJ2-7; D possibly uses TRBD1 or TRBD2 (5 bases each). CDR3 length: 14 amino acids. CDR1 is MNHEY and CDR2 is SVGEGT in the germline V gene.

This clonotype showed up just a few times. The rearrangement joins TRBV9 to TRBJ2-2; D is perhaps TRBD1 or TRBD2 (5 bases each). Trimming removed 2 bases from V and 0 bases from J, with 11 bases in between. In germline, CDR1 is SGDLS, CDR2 YYNGEE. The CDR3 extends over 16 amino acids. CDR3 loop: CASSVTGTANTGELFF. CDR3 DNA: TGTGCCAGCAGCGTTACCGGGACCGCGAACACCGGGGAGCTGTTTTTT. The complete variable domain, with remaining parts taken from reference TRBV9 and TRBJ2-2, reads DSGVTQTPKHLITATGQRVTLRCSPRSGDLSVYWYQQSLDQGLQFLIQYYNGEERAKGNILERFSAQQFPDLHSELNLSSLELGDSALYFCASSVTGTANTGELFFGEGSRLTVL.

This clonotype was counted ten times or more. This rearrangement joins TRBV29-1 to TRBJ2-1; D gene unclear. Germline CDR1 and CDR2: SQVTM and ANQGSEA. CDR3 length: 10 amino acids. The germline V and J ends were trimmed by 4 bases and 8 bases, with 6 bases remaining between them. This CDR3 reads CSVVGYEQFF. The CDR3 DNA follows: TGCAGCGTTGTAGGGTATGAGCAGTTCTTC.

On this clonotype itself: An end of the junction does not agree with germline; a read error may underlie this. J is TRBJ2-1 and V is TRBV4-3, with D uncertain. Germline-derived CDR1 and CDR2 are LGHNA and YSLEER. The CDR3 has 14 residues. The CDR3 here is CAGSQDPPRNEQFF. CDR3 sequence (DNA): TGCGCCGGCAGCCAAGATCCCCCGCGGAATGAGCAGTTCTTC.

The chain recombines TRBV12-3 or TRBV12-4 with TRBJ2-1; 7 positions agree with TRBD2. This CDR3 contains 16 residues. The ends lost 3 bases at V and 6 bases at J; junction bases unmatched: 11. The CDR3 DNA is TGTGCCAGCAGTTTTAGGCTTGGCGGGGGTGTCAATGAGCAGTTCTTC. This encodes CASSFRLGGGVNEQFF.

The table lists this clonotype with many counts. This sequence joins TRBV6-5 and TRBJ2-1; perhaps TRBD1 as D (6 bases). Trimming removed 4 bases at V and 15 bases at J, with 16 bases between. The CDR3 has 12 residues. Germline loops: CDR1 MNHEY, CDR2 SVGAGI. The CDR3 nucleotides are TGTGCCAGCAGTTCCCTGGACAGATTCAGGTTCTTC. Translation: CASSSLDRFRFF.

Regarding this clonotype: Given a much more abundant clone one base away, this may be a read error. The rearrangement joins TRBV27 to TRBJ2-2, with a tentative D call TRBD2 (5 bases). Germline CDR1 reads MNHEY; CDR2 reads SMNVEV (reference sequence). This CDR3 region has 15 residues. Deletions cut 7 bases from V and 3 bases from J, with 15 bases between. The CDR3 sequence: CASTPNREYTGELFF. The CDR3 region has the DNA TGTGCCAGCACACCTAATAGGGAGTACACCGGGGAGCTGTTTTTT.

The chain carries TRBV20-1 and TRBJ2-5; no definite D call. Trimming removed 1 base from V and 2 bases from J, with 17 bases in between. This CDR3 has 16 residues. Looked up from germline, CDR1 is DFQATT and CDR2 is SNEGSKA (reference sequence). CDR3 in DNA: TGCAGTGCTAGAGTGATCCCACCAACACCTCAAGAGACCCAGTACTTC. It specifies CSARVIPPTPQETQYF.

This clonotype appeared many times. The J gene is TRBJ2-5, the V gene TRBV3-1, with D possibly matching TRBD1 (5 bases). Germline CDR1 and CDR2: LGHDT and YNNKEL (reference sequence). V was clipped by 1 base and J by 5 bases, with 11 bases between them. The CDR3 runs to 14 residues. This CDR3 is CASSQGAGPETQYF. CDR3 DNA: TGTGCCAGCAGCCAAGGGGCAGGGCCGGAGACCCAGTACTTC.

This clonotype was detected ten times or more. The rearrangement joins TRBV7-9 to TRBJ1-3, with 7 bases identical to TRBD1. The CDR3 runs to 16 residues. CDR1 and CDR2 from the germline V gene are SEHNR and FQNEAQ (reference sequence). The V segment lost 5 bases and the J segment 0 bases; nucleotides outside the gene matches: 7. The CDR3 DNA sequence: TGTGCCAGCAGCGGCAGGGGGTCCAGCTCTGGAAACACCATATATTTT. Protein product: CASSGRGSSSGNTIYF.

Of note for this clonotype: A much bigger clone sits one base away, suggesting this may be a read error. The conserved phenylalanine or tryptophan is not found at the CDR3 terminus, so this likely reflects a read error. V is TRBV7-9 and J is TRBJ1-3; tentative D call: TRBD1 (6 bases). This CDR3 is built from 14 residues. Per germline, CDR1 SEHNR and CDR2 FQNEAQ (reference sequence). V lost 5 bases and J lost 4, with 12 bases in between. The CDR3 reads CASSPRGSGNTIYS. In DNA, the CDR3 is TGTGCCAGCAGCCCCAGGGGATCCGGAAACACCATATATTCT.

This clonotype was seen only a few times. The V call is TRBV30, the J call TRBJ2-7, with D possibly TRBD1 on 5 matching bases. The CDR3 has 11 amino acids. The germline gives CDR1 GTSNPN, CDR2 SVGIG (reference sequence). The ends were cut back, 1 base at V and 4 bases at J, with 5 bases in the middle. The CDR3 DNA follows: TGTGCCTGGAGTGACAGGTACGAGCAGTACTTC. It yields the protein CAWSDRYEQYF.

This clonotype was seen a handful of times. The V gene is TRBV7-8, the J gene TRBJ2-1; the match to TRBD1 covers 9 bases. CDR1 and CDR2 from the germline V gene are SGHVS and FQNEAQ. The CDR3 covers 15 residues. Trimming removed 5 bases from V and 6 bases from J; junction bases left unmatched: 8. CDR3: CASSIYRGPGNEQFF. The CDR3 bases are TGTGCCAGCAGCATCTACAGGGGGCCGGGCAATGAGCAGTTCTTC.

Remarks on this clonotype: The junction departs from germline at one end; a sequencing error may be responsible. The chain links TRBV27 to TRBJ2-1, with D perhaps matching TRBD1 or TRBD2 (6 bases each). This CDR3 has 14 amino acids. Germline V gives CDR1 MNHEY, CDR2 SMNVEV (reference sequence). The chain's CDR3 is CAGSSIWGAHEQFF. CDR3 bases: TGTGCCGGCAGTTCTATTTGGGGGGCACATGAGCAGTTCTTC.

This clonotype was picked up many times. The CDR3 spells CASSLEAGRGSVNEQFF. For the CDR3, the DNA is TGTGCCAGCAGCTTAGAGGCAGGGCGAGGTTCTGTTAATGAGCAGTTCTTC. The chain is built from TRBV7-8 and TRBJ2-1, with D maybe TRBD1 (5 bases). CDR1 is SGHVS, CDR2 FQNEAQ, per germline. V lost 1 base and J 7 bases, leaving 20 bases between the germline ends. The CDR3 length is 17 residues.

As concerns this clonotype: A much larger clone is a single base away; this may be a read error. The V call is TRBV4-1, the J call TRBJ1-3; D gene ambiguous. The germline CDR1 and CDR2 sequences are MGHRA and YSYEKL. The CDR3 contains 16 residues. V lost 0 bases and J lost 0, with 9 bases in between. This CDR3 reads CASSQEWRSSGNTIYF. CDR3 nucleotides: TGCGCCAGCAGCCAAGAATGGCGGAGCTCTGGAAACACCATATATTTT.

In its sample, this clonotype was seen once. Since a much larger clone is just one base distant, this may be a read error. V gene TRBV6-5 combines with J gene TRBJ2-7; D gene uncertain. From germline, CDR1 is MNHEY and CDR2 SVGAGI. This CDR3 has 14 residues. Trimming left V 2 bases short and J 7 bases short, with 15 bases between. The CDR3 loop is CASSYRLRMSEQYF. DNA for the CDR3: TGTGCCAGCAGTTACAGGCTGAGGATGTCGGAGCAGTACTTC.

In its sample, this clonotype was seen many times. This chain links TRBV12-3 or TRBV12-4 with TRBJ1-1; D is undetermined. V was trimmed by 3 bases and J by 11 bases, leaving 13 bases between them. This CDR3 has 12 amino acids. The CDR3 DNA follows: TGTGCCAGCAGTTTCGGAGGCGGCTATGCTTTCTTT. It is translated as CASSFGGGYAFF.

Turning to this clonotype: It is likely a read error, because the conserved phenylalanine at the end of the CDR3 is missing. The V call is TRBV28, the J call TRBJ1-5; D gene uncertain. CDR1 and CDR2 (germline): MDHEN, SYDVKM. The CDR3 loop spans 12 amino acids. Trimming cost V 3 bases and J 7 bases, with 7 bases left between them. CDR3 loop: CASSLLPQPQHL. CDR3 DNA: TGTGCCAGCAGTTTGCTCCCCCAGCCCCAGCATCTT.

This clonotype was seen at least ten times. The chain combines TRBV7-9 with TRBJ2-3; a possible D gene is TRBD2 (5 bases). The CDR3 contains 13 residues. Trimming took 4 bases from V and 2 from J, leaving 7 bases between them. Germline V lookup: CDR1 SEHNR, CDR2 FQNEAQ (reference sequence). In DNA, the CDR3 is TGTGCCAGCAGCTGGGAGCACACAGATACGCAGTATTTT. Its protein product is CASSWEHTDTQYF. The full variable domain, rest sourced from reference TRBV7-9 and TRBJ2-3, is DTGVSQNPRHKITKRGQNVTFRCDPISEHNRLYWYRQTLGQGPEFLTYFQNEAQLEKSRLLSDRFSAERPKGSFSTLEIQRTEQGDSAMYLCASSWEHTDTQYFGPGTRLTVL.

This clonotype was seen many times. This chain uses TRBV21-1 with TRBJ1-1. TRBV21-1 is shown as a pseudogene. The CDR3 contains 13 residues. The CDR3 sequence is CASSKGVRTEAFF. The CDR3 DNA reads as TGTGCCAGCAGCAAAGGGGTACGGACTGAAGCTTTCTTT.

This clonotype was recorded at least ten times. This rearrangement joins TRBV7-6 to TRBJ2-7; 10 bases agree with TRBD2. The CDR3 spans 13 residues. The V gene's germline CDR1 is SGHVS and CDR2 FNYEAQ. The ends lost 5 bases at V and 5 bases at J; junction bases unmatched: 3. CDR3 loop: CASSRGLADEQYF. The CDR3 DNA reads TGTGCCAGCAGCCGTGGACTAGCGGACGAGCAGTACTTC.

This clonotype has at least ten counts. This chain connects TRBV11-2 to TRBJ1-4; D not resolved. The germline V and J ends were trimmed by 8 bases and 5 bases, with 18 bases remaining between them. Germline CDR1 is SGHAT and CDR2 is FQNNGV. This CDR3 contains 15 residues. CDR3 sequence: CASCQVGLLNEKLFF. CDR3 bases: TGTGCCAGCTGCCAGGTCGGACTCCTGAATGAAAAACTGTTTTTT. The full variable domain, completed using reference TRBV11-2 and TRBJ1-4, is EAGVAQSPRYKIIEKRQSVAFWCNPISGHATLYWYQQILGQGPKLLIQFQNNGVVDDSQLPKDRFSAERLKGVDSTLKIQPAKLEDSAVYLCASCQVGLLNEKLFFGSGTQLSVL.